This TCR beta chain came from a study of shared clonotypes between healthy human individuals. Points on this clone: What it binds is not known.

Study-wide results and caveats: Sampling used blood alone; tissue repertoires probably differ. Lower generation probabilities were found for non-shared clonotypes than for those shared by all four donors.

At deep level, the assay was performed. Produced via immunoSEQ multiplex PCR; TCRdb's table is partial and in-frame only. The profile shows roughly 2.1 million clones, 85% to 95% of them singletons. Naive CD8 cells lacked CD45RO and underwent positive selection for CCR7, leaving out terminally differentiated effector memory CD45RA+ cells. The specimen sequenced was naive CD8+ T cells from PBMCs. The sequence was obtained from a man aged 18-30 years in good health. Some clones in this sample may be carry-over from other donors' samples.

The CDR3 nucleotides read TGTGCCAGCAGCCAAAAATTGCCGGGACTAGCGGGAGGATCTCTCTACAATGAGCAGTTCTTC. Translating gives CASSQKLPGLAGGSLYNEQFF. V and J are TRBV4-2 and TRBJ2-1, with TRBD2 matching over 15 bases. The J segment lost 3 bases and the V segment lost 2 bases, leaving 14 bases of the junction unmatched. CDR1 is LGHNA and CDR2 is YNFKEQ in the germline V gene. The CDR3 length is 21 residues.